The clone carrying this TCR beta chain is medium-sized (0.01 to 0.1%). At one end the junction does not follow the germline gene, possibly because of a read error. The sample comes from a study of read filtering for tumor transcriptome and immune sequencing. Study-level background: Patients were 17 to 20 male and about 15 female, mean age 65.9 years, range 47 to 80.

Germline V CDR1 and CDR2: SGHAT, FQNNGV. The CDR3 covers 13 residues. Molecular barcoded adaptors covering alpha/delta and beta/gamma chains were used on approximately 440 ng RNA. Via MiXCR, TCRdb re-called the reads, giving one row per CDR3 protein. The sample comprises over 7,500 distinct CDR3 sequences, approximately 16% of which are singletons, and around 25% rests with the top ten. The V and J genes are TRBV11-2 and TRBJ1-1; D is unclear. The sample comprised a population of CD138-negative cells sorted from bone marrow. This receptor was taken from a donor aged 40 or older with multiple myeloma. The CDR3 DNA follows: TGTGCCAGCAGCTATTATGGGAACCCTGAAGCTTTCTTT. Amino acids: CASSYYGNPEAFF.